Shown below are 9 T cell receptor beta chains from a single sample sequenced in a study of T cells after yellow fever vaccination. TCRdb reanalysed the 5' RACE reads using MiXCR and keeps one entry per CDR3 protein. The sample carries some 550,000 distinct CDR3 sequences, over 15% recorded once. The sample in question was PBMCs, obtained 15 days after the yellow fever booster vaccination. The source of these receptors is a man aged 30-40 years who received the YFV17D yellow fever vaccine.

The chain recombines TRBV5-1 with TRBJ2-7; D is ambiguous. The CDR3 runs to 16 residues. V was pared by 0 bases and J by 2 bases, with 15 bases between. Per the germline V gene, CDR1 is SGHRS and CDR2 is YFSETQ. Here the CDR3 DNA reads TGCGCCAGCAGCTTGGGGGGAAGGTTCACCCCCTACGAGCAGTACTTC. Protein product: CASSLGGRFTPYEQYF.

This clonotype has just a few counts. The rearrangement links TRBV29-1 to TRBJ2-3; D is undetermined. Trimming pared 2 bases from V and 5 bases from J, leaving 11 bases between. Looked up from germline, CDR1 is SQVTM and CDR2 is ANQGSEA. The CDR3 is 13 residues long. CDR3 coding DNA: TGCAGCGTTGAATGGACCGGTGGAGATACGCAGTATTTT. This translates into CSVEWTGGDTQYF.

This rearrangement joins TRBV4-3 to TRBJ2-7, with D perhaps matching TRBD1 (6 bases). V lost 4 bases to trimming and J lost 2 bases, with 18 bases between them. The CDR3 loop spans 16 amino acids. The V gene's germline CDR1 is LGHNA and CDR2 YSLEER. The CDR3 DNA reads TGCGCCAGCAGCCCCCGGTTGGGGAAGGGGGCCTACGAGCAGTACTTC. Translating it yields CASSPRLGKGAYEQYF.

In its sample, this clonotype was seen a few times. This chain uses TRBV20-1 with TRBJ2-1; D gene uncertain. The CDR3 spans 12 residues. Germline CDR1 and CDR2: DFQATT and SNEGSKA (reference sequence). Trimming left V 4 bases short and J 2 bases short, with 6 bases between. CDR3: CSAIDTYNEQFF. The CDR3 coding sequence is TGCAGTGCTATAGACACCTACAATGAGCAGTTCTTC.

This clonotype was counted a few times. The chain employs TRBV10-3 and TRBJ2-3, with 9 bases matching TRBD1. V lost 9 bases, J lost 4 bases, and 2 bases stayed unmatched. The germline CDR1 and CDR2 sequences are ENHRY and SYGVKD. The CDR3 has 12 amino acids. CDR3 bases: TGTGCCATACAGGGGGCGGCAGATACGCAGTATTTT. Its translation: CAIQGAADTQYF.

V is TRBV5-1 and J is TRBJ2-1; TRBD2 aligns across 14 bases. Germline V gene lookup returns CDR1 SGHRS and CDR2 YFSETQ. The CDR3 has 15 amino acids. V dropped 4 bases and J dropped 16; count of bases not matched to a gene: 13. Written as DNA, the CDR3 is TGCGCCAGCAGCCTGGGACTAGCGGGAGCGGGTTGGCTCTTCTTC. This translates into CASSLGLAGAGWLFF.

This clonotype has a handful of counts. The genes are TRBV7-2 and TRBJ2-7; tentatively, D is TRBD1 or TRBD2 (5 bases each). V lost 5 bases to trimming and J lost 7 bases, with 15 bases between them. The germline V gene has CDR1 SGHTA and CDR2 FQGNSA. CDR3 length: 13 amino acids. CDR3 nucleotide sequence: TGTGCCAGCAGCCGGGGACCTGCGAGGGAGCAGTACTTC. Protein: CASSRGPAREQYF.

This clonotype was counted at least ten times. This chain joins TRBV7-2 and TRBJ2-5; D ambiguous. The CDR3 is 12 residues long. Germline V gene lookup returns CDR1 SGHTA and CDR2 FQGNSA. Trimming cost V 5 bases and J 6 bases, with 10 bases left between them. Here the CDR3 reads CASSPNRKTQYF. CDR3 in DNA: TGTGCCAGCAGCCCGAACCGGAAGACCCAGTACTTC.

This clonotype was observed a few times. The chain carries TRBV29-1 and TRBJ2-3, with D perhaps matching TRBD2 (5 bases). The germline V and J ends were trimmed by 4 bases and 2 bases, with 16 bases remaining between them. Germline V gene lookup returns CDR1 SQVTM and CDR2 ANQGSEA. This CDR3 is built from 15 residues. CDR3 in DNA: TGCAGCGTTGTCCCGGGAATGAGGAACACAGATACGCAGTATTTT. Its translation is CSVVPGMRNTDTQYF.